This T cell receptor (beta chain) was profiled in a study of blood T cells in healthy people across ages (dated by TCRdb to between 2015 and 2016). Some background on the complete study: In model experiments, template switching captured roughly one uniquely barcoded TCR beta cDNA molecule for every two T cells. The donors were divided into four age groups: young (average around 16 years), middle-aged (approximately 41), aged (about 56) and long-lived (around 80). For two donors (one aged 18 to 29 and one aged 80 or older), the study analyzed two additional independent replicas of 1 million unique cDNA reads from the same blood draw. To avoid experimental bias, donors of different ages were distributed randomly across sequencing lanes. To track age-related changes in TCR beta repertoire diversity, the study relied on deep sequencing normalized with unique cDNA molecular identifiers.

Overall results and qualifications from the work: Total diversity estimates from one million sequenced T cells were considered lower bounds and underestimates. Donor CMV infection status was unknown, potentially confounding age-related changes in expanded clonotypes. As age increased, observed TCR beta diversity per million T cells dropped in a roughly linear way, and a significant reduction was already evident by age roughly 36. Since profiling was done on bulk unsorted PBMCs, naive and antigen-experienced compartments could not be conclusively compared. Compared with the aged group, more naive CD4+ T cells, fewer expanded clones and increased TCR diversity were shown by the long-lived group, suggesting age selection. A strong correlation was found between observed TCR beta diversity and the percentage of naive T cells measured by flow cytometry.

Receptor libraries were prepared by 5' RACE. Data came from an Illumina HiSeq 2500. A second PCR of roughly 7 to 11 cycles was performed with a sample-barcoded 5' primer and a J-beta primer mix. A template-switch 5' adaptor carrying 12 random nucleotides introduced a unique molecular identifier onto each TCR beta cDNA molecule. At least 3 million CDR3-containing paired-end reads were obtained from each sample. The Mint cDNA synthesis kit, primed by a TRBC-specific oligonucleotide, was used to synthesize first-strand cDNA from all RNA. Following uracil-DNA glycosylase treatment, all cDNA underwent a first 18-cycle PCR with the universal primers M1SS and BC2_uni_R. Concerning the study's data processing: For normalization, 1 million high-quality reads were randomly selected from each sample, with every read carrying a distinct molecular identifier. Reads with shared molecular identifiers were discarded instead of being binned into consensus sequences. MiTCR, run with a Q25 quality threshold and the strictest error-elimination algorithm, handled CDR3 identification, clonotype clustering and error correction. Lower-bound total TCR beta diversity was estimated with a nonparametric unseen species model using Euler transformation. TCRdb's own reprocessing of the public reads used fastp at Q25 and MiXCR and kept productive beta chains. Identical CDR3 proteins give one entry, which carries the most common genes and DNA. The V and J calls and clone size come from TCRdb's table, not from the authors' own analysis. The sample includes around 800,000 distinct CDR3 sequences, with about 42% observed a single time. The ten top clones hold over 15% of the sample.

Donors were 30 to 45 systemically healthy Caucasian individuals from Russia aged 6 to 90 years. Each donor gave roughly 11 milliliters of peripheral blood, drawn into EDTA-treated Vacutainer tubes. Ficoll-Paque density-gradient centrifugation was used to isolate PBMCs, with at least 6 million per sample. Trizol reagent was used to extract total RNA from the PBMCs, yielding at least 6 micrograms per sample. For every donor, flow cytometry on a PBMC aliquot measured the percentage of naive CD45RAhigh/CD27high T cells. This clonotype was recorded once. The clone's antigen remains unknown. Base qualities are not provided; no much larger clone lies one nucleotide away. One read alone is a weak basis. This TCR was recovered from a man aged 80 or over in good health. The sequenced material came from blood.

The DNA sequence reads TGCGCCAGCAGCCAAGACCTAGCGAGTCCGAACACCGGGGAGCTGTTTTTT. Its protein reads: CASSQDLASPNTGELFF. This chain is built from TRBV4-3 and TRBJ2-2, with TRBD2 as a weak D call on 6 bases. The CDR3 covers 17 residues, taking in both the cysteine and the phenylalanine. Only the CDR3 portion is preserved as DNA: 51 bases, with reading frame beginning at the first base. The germline V gene specifies LGHNA as CDR1 and YSLEER as CDR2. V was cut back by 0 bases and J by 0 bases, leaving a gap of 11 bases between them.